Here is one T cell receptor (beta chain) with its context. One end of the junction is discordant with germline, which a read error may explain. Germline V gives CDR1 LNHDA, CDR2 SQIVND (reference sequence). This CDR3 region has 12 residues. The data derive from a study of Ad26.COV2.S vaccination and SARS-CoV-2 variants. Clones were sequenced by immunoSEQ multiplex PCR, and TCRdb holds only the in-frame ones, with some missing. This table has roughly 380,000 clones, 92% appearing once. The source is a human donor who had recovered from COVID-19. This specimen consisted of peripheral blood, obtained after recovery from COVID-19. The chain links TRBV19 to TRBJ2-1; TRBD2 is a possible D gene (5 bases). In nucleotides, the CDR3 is TGTGCCAGTAGTCTCAGCGGACTTAAGGTCCTCTTC. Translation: CASSLSGLKVLF. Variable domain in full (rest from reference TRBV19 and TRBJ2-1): DGGITQSPKYLFRKEGQNVTLSCEQNLNHDAMYWYRQDPGQGLRLIYYSQIVNDFQKGDIAEGYSVSREKKESFPLTVTSAQKNPTAFYLCASSLSGLKVLFGPGTRLTVL.